This TCR beta chain was identified during a study of T cells in Graves' hyperthyroidism and ophthalmopathy. Study-wide context: At initial diagnosis, before any treatment had begun, peripheral blood was obtained.

Participants, patients aged 18 to 65, had newly diagnosed hyperthyroidism with a duration under 2 months. Patients having uncontrolled infection, another autoimmune disease, pregnancy or lactation were not included. Per the germline V gene, CDR1 is ENHRY and CDR2 is SYGVKD. CDR3 length: 15 residues. V gave up 3 bases and J gave up 0 bases, with 11 bases separating them. The CDR3 regions of TCR beta were amplified from RNA transcripts. Using the HTBI primer set, a first-round RT-PCR was run on the TCR CDR3. MiXCR, applied by TCRdb to the multiplex PCR reads, yields one record per CDR3 protein. The table has a few hundred thousand distinct CDR3 sequences, about 18% seen once. Findings and caveats of the study: The authors' 13 V-J model separated ophthalmopathy from stable hyperthyroidism.

This clonotype was observed at least ten times. Its antigen remains unidentified. The chain has TRBV10-3 and TRBJ1-1; tentatively, D is TRBD1 (6 bases). Sequencing was done on a sample of blood. The clonotype comes from a woman between 18 and 29 years old with Graves' hyperthyroidism. CDR3 in amino acids: CAISETGTLNTEAFF. CDR3 coding DNA: TGTGCCATCAGTGAAACCGGGACATTGAACACTGAAGCTTTCTTT.